This T cell receptor beta chain derives from a study of blood T cell repertoires in COVID-19. The wider study: The study drew acute and convalescent COVID-19 samples from the United States, Italy and Spain.

Trimming stripped 3 bases from V and 0 bases from J, with 12 bases between. The CDR3 length is 15 residues. Germline V gene lookup returns CDR1 LNHNV and CDR2 YYDKDF (reference sequence). Original methodology: Cell counts per sample came from amplifying reference gene primers. Assay: immunoSEQ multiplex PCR; the TCRdb copy retains only in-frame clones and omits some. V and J calls and clone size are those listed in that table; D and trimming were worked out from the DNA. In the table there are 84,000 or so clones, 83% of which are singletons. The source of this sequence is a woman at least 80 years old with acute or convalescent COVID-19. The material sequenced was peripheral blood. The chain employs TRBV15 and TRBJ2-7; D perhaps matches TRBD2 (6 bases). CDR3 in DNA: TGTGCCACCAGCAGGGGGACGGGACTCTCCTACGAGCAGTACTTC. This encodes CATSRGTGLSYEQYF.